This TCR beta chain came from a study of T cell repertoires in cytomegalovirus infection. Turning to the study itself: TCR beta signatures that were public indicated CMV infection and matching HLA type. Study-wide results and caveats: Based on cumulative public TCR beta family frequency, carriers of CMV plus the relevant HLA were identified. Clonotype analysis showed dominance of the ex vivo response by HLA-C-restricted CMV-specific TCR beta clonotypes.

This clonotype was seen a few times. Its antigen is undetermined. TCRdb reanalysed the reads using MiXCR and keeps one entry per CDR3 protein. The data show nearly 650,000 distinct CDR3 sequences, approximately 24% seen once. V dropped 2 bases and J dropped 5; count of bases not matched to a gene: 5. The CDR3 contains 16 residues. Per the germline V gene, CDR1 is SGHNT and CDR2 is YENEEA. Input material: CD8+ T cells from PBMCs. The rearrangement joins TRBV11-3 to TRBJ2-1; 11 nucleotides line up with TRBD2. The receptor comes from a human donor in good health (CMV status not recorded). Some clones in this sample may be carry-over from other donors' samples. DNA of the CDR3: TGTGCCAGCAGCTTAAGGACTAGCGGGCCTAACAATGAGCAGTTCTTC. As protein: CASSLRTSGPNNEQFF.